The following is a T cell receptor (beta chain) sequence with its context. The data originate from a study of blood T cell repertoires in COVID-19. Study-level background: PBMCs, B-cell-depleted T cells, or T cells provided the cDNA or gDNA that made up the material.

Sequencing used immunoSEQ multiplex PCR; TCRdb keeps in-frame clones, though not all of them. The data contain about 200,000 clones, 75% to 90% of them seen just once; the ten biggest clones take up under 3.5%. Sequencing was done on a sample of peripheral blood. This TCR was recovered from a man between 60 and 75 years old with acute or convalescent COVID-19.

CDR3 sequence (DNA): TGCGCCAGCAGCCCCAATTTTAGCACAGATACGCAGTATTTT. Its translation: CASSPNFSTDTQYF. The chain employs TRBV5-1 and TRBJ2-3; D unclear. This CDR3 region has 14 residues. From germline, CDR1 is SGHRS and CDR2 YFSETQ. Trimming took off 4 bases at V and 0 bases at J, with 9 bases between the two ends. Variable domain in full (rest from reference TRBV5-1 and TRBJ2-3): KAGVTQTPRYLIKTRGQQVTLSCSPISGHRSVSWYQQTPGQGLQFLFEYFSETQRNKGNFPGRFSGRQFSNSRSEMNVSTLELGDSALYLCASSPNFSTDTQYFGPGTRLTVL.